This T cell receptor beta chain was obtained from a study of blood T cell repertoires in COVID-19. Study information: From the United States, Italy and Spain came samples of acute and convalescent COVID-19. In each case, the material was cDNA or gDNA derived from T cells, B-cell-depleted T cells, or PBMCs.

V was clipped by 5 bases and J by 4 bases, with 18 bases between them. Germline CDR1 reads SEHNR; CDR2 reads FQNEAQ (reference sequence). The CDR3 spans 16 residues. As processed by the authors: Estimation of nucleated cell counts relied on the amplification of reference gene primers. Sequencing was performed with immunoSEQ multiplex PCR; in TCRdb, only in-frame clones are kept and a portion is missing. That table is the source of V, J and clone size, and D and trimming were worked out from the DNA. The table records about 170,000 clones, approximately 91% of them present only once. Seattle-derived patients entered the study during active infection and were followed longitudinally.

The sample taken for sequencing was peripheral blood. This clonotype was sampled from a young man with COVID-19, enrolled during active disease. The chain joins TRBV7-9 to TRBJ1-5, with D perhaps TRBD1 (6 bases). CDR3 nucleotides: TGTGCCAGCAGCGAAGCGGGGCCGAGGGGGAATCAGCCCCAGCATTTT. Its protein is CASSEAGPRGNQPQHF. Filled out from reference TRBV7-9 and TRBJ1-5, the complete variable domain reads DTGVSQNPRHKITKRGQNVTFRCDPISEHNRLYWYRQTLGQGPEFLTYFQNEAQLEKSRLLSDRFSAERPKGSFSTLEIQRTEQGDSAMYLCASSEAGPRGNQPQHFGDGTRLSIL.